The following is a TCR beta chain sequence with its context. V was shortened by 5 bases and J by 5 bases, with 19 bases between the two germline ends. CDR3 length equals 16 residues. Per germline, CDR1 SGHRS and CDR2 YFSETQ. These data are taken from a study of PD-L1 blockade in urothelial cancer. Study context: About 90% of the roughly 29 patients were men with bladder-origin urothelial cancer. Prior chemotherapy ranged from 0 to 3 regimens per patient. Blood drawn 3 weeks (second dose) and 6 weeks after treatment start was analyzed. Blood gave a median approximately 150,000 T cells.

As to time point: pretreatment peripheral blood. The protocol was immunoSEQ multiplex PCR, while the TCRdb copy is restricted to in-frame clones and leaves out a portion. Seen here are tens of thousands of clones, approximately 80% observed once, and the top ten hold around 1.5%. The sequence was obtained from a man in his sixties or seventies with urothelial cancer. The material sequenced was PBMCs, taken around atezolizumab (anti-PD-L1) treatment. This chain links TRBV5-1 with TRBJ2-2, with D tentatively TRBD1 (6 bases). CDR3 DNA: TGCGCCAGCAGTGGGGGCGTCCTAGAGCATACCGGGGAGCTGTTTTTT. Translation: CASSGGVLEHTGELFF.